The entry below describes one TCR beta chain. Germline CDR1 and CDR2: SGHRS and YFSETQ. V shed 3 bases and J shed 2 bases, with 15 bases lying between them. The CDR3 covers 15 residues. Sequencing was performed with immunoSEQ multiplex PCR; in TCRdb, only in-frame clones are kept and a portion is missing. The table has some 150,000 clones, approximately 90% seen once. The entry originates in a study of T cell responses to AZD1222 COVID-19 vaccine. The clonotype comes from an adult who received the AZD1222 COVID-19 vaccine. This sequence joins TRBV5-1 and TRBJ2-7; D perhaps matches TRBD1 (5 bases). Source: peripheral blood, taken 28 days after the second AZD1222 dose. The CDR3 region has the DNA TGCGCCAGCAGCTATAACTTCAGGGAAACCTACGAGCAGTACTTC. This encodes CASSYNFRETYEQYF.